This T cell receptor beta chain was retrieved from a study of T cell responses to AZD1222 COVID-19 vaccine. Deletions cut 2 bases from V and 0 bases from J, with 14 bases between. CDR1 is LGHNA and CDR2 is YNFKEQ in the germline V gene. CDR3 length: 17 residues. This table comes from immunoSEQ multiplex PCR, and its TCRdb copy is limited to in-frame clones, with some not included. Here the sample spans approximately 28,000 clones, roughly 88% being singletons. The source is an adult who received the AZD1222 COVID-19 vaccine. This chain uses TRBV4-2 with TRBJ1-5, with D perhaps TRBD1 (5 bases). The specimen comprised peripheral blood, sampled 28 days after the second AZD1222 dose. CDR3 sequence reads: CASSQHDSSFSNQPQHF. CDR3 DNA: TGTGCCAGCAGCCAACACGACAGCAGCTTTAGCAATCAGCCCCAGCATTTT.